This section outlines one T cell receptor (beta chain) sequence together with its context. Its antigen remains unknown. The sample originates from a study of T cell responses to AZD1222 COVID-19 vaccine. At the level of the study: Investigators merged groups given second doses at roughly 4 or roughly 12 weeks.

Findings and caveats of the study: AZD1222 recipients seropositive at baseline numbered only five or six. The study found vaccine-associated CD4 TCRs spanning spike, dominant at 160-218 and 743-854.

TCRdb keeps only in-frame clones here, not all; method: immunoSEQ multiplex PCR. The profile shows about 120,000 clones, approximately 84% of them singletons. Germline V gene sequence: CDR1 SQVTM, CDR2 ANQGSEA. This CDR3 contains 12 residues. V was clipped by 3 bases and J by 3 bases, with 9 bases between them. This clonotype was obtained from an adult in good health. The source material was peripheral blood, sampled on day 0 of AZD1222 vaccination. V is TRBV29-1 and J is TRBJ2-7; D may match TRBD1 or TRBD2 (5 bases each). The DNA for the CDR3 is TGCAGCGTTGAGGGACCCTACTACGAGCAGTACTTC. The encoded protein is CSVEGPYYEQYF.